Below, 16 T cell receptor beta chains from the same sample are listed, as sequenced in a study of blood T cell repertoires in COVID-19. Data came from immunoSEQ multiplex PCR; TCRdb stores just in-frame clones and leaves some out. The sample lists about 250,000 clones, around four fifths seen once, with around 6.5% in the top ten. Sequencing input: peripheral blood. The receptors derive from a woman in her sixties with active or convalescent COVID-19.

The rearrangement uses TRBV11-3 and TRBJ2-3, with 7 bases aligning to TRBD2. The CDR3 is 14 residues long. Per the germline V gene, CDR1 is SGHNT and CDR2 is YENEEA. V shed 5 bases, J shed 1 base, and the junction held 3 bases outside the gene matches. The CDR3 region is CASSPREGTDTQYF. In DNA, the CDR3 is TGTGCCAGCAGCCCACGGGAGGGCACAGATACGCAGTATTTT.

The chain links TRBV6-5 to TRBJ1-4; 8 bases align to TRBD1. J lost 1 base, V lost 8 bases, and 3 bases had no gene match. Germline lookup yields CDR1 MNHEY and CDR2 SVGAGI. This CDR3 is built from 14 residues. CDR3 amino acids: CASVDRGTNEKLFF. Written as DNA, the CDR3 is TGTGCCAGCGTAGACAGGGGAACTAATGAAAAACTGTTTTTT.

CDR3 nucleotide sequence: TGTGCCAGCAGCTTGGGGCTAGCGGGGACCCAGTACTTC. It specifies CASSLGLAGTQYF. The V call is TRBV5-6, the J call TRBJ2-5, with TRBD2 matching 8 bases. This CDR3 region has 13 residues. J gave up 7 bases and V 0 bases, and 2 bases lay outside the gene matches. Germline values: CDR1 SGHDT, CDR2 YYEEEE.

The chain carries TRBV5-1 and TRBJ2-3, with D perhaps TRBD2 (5 bases). The CDR3 runs to 14 residues. In germline, CDR1 is SGHRS, CDR2 YFSETQ. V shed 4 bases and J shed 2 bases, with 11 bases lying between them. In nucleotides, the CDR3 is TGCGCCAGCAGCGCACTAGACCCCACAGATACGCAGTATTTT. Protein: CASSALDPTDTQYF.

This sequence joins TRBV11-2 and TRBJ1-1; D might be TRBD1 (6 bases). The germline CDR1 and CDR2 sequences are SGHAT and FQNNGV. The CDR3 is 15 residues long. Trimming removed 3 bases from V and 1 base from J, with 12 bases in between. The CDR3 sequence: CASSFSGHSNTEAFF. CDR3 in DNA: TGTGCCAGCAGCTTTTCGGGACACTCGAACACTGAAGCTTTCTTT.

The chain employs TRBV14 and TRBJ2-6, with 9 nucleotides matching TRBD1. The germline gives CDR1 SGHDN, CDR2 FVKESK. The CDR3 contains 18 residues. V trimming: 3 bases; J trimming: 2 bases; junction bases outside the gene matches: 8. The DNA of the CDR3 is TGTGCCAGCAGCCATTGGACAGGGGAAGTGGCTGGGGCCAACGTCCTGACTTTC. Amino acid sequence: CASSHWTGEVAGANVLTF. Filled out from reference TRBV14 and TRBJ2-6, the complete variable domain reads EAGVTQFPSHSVIEKGQTVTLRCDPISGHDNLYWYRRVMGKEIKFLLHFVKESKQDESGMPNNRFLAERTGGTYSTLKVQPAELEDSGVYFCASSHWTGEVAGANVLTFGAGSRLTVL.

This clone has a single count. The CDR3 DNA reads TGTGCCAGCAGCGTAGGGGAGTATCAGCCCCAGCATTTT. Its protein is CASSVGEYQPQHF. The rearrangement uses TRBV9 and TRBJ1-5; D unresolved. The CDR3 has 13 residues. V was pared by 0 bases and J by 5 bases, with 6 bases between. Germline CDR1 and CDR2: SGDLS and YYNGEE.

The chain couples TRBV27 to TRBJ1-1; 11 bases line up with TRBD1. CDR3 length equals 15 residues. CDR1 and CDR2 from the germline V gene are MNHEY and SMNVEV (reference sequence). The junction had 7 bases not matched to a gene; V was cut back by 6 bases and J by 4 bases. CDR3 in amino acids: CASSLRGTGGTEAFF. The CDR3 nucleotides are TGTGCCAGCAGCCTCCGCGGGACAGGGGGCACTGAAGCTTTCTTT.

V and J are TRBV4-2 and TRBJ2-3; D may be TRBD1 (5 bases). CDR3 length equals 16 residues. V lost 4 bases, J lost 4 bases, and 18 bases lay in between. Germline V CDR1 and CDR2: LGHNA, YNFKEQ. Here the CDR3 reads CASSLRDRTNADTQYF. CDR3 coding DNA: TGTGCCAGCAGCCTAAGAGACAGAACCAACGCAGATACGCAGTATTTT.

The chain uses TRBV18 and TRBJ2-5, with 11 bases aligning to TRBD2. This CDR3 contains 14 residues. The germline gives CDR1 KGHSH, CDR2 LQKENI. V was clipped by 6 bases and J by 5 bases; unmatched bases: 5. The CDR3 DNA is TGTGCCAGCTCGGCTAGCGGGAGGTTGGAGACCCAGTACTTC. This encodes CASSASGRLETQYF.

This chain joins TRBV4-2 and TRBJ2-2, with TRBD2 identical over 9 bases. This CDR3 contains 15 residues. Germline V lookup: CDR1 LGHNA, CDR2 YNFKEQ. Unmatched junction bases numbered 4, after V lost 4 bases and J lost 4 bases. CDR3 amino acids: CASSPTSGATGELFF. CDR3 nucleotide sequence: TGTGCCAGCAGCCCGACTAGCGGTGCCACCGGGGAGCTGTTTTTT.

V usage is TRBV30 and J usage is TRBJ1-2; 8 bases agree with TRBD1. The ends lost 2 bases at V and 4 bases at J; junction bases unmatched: 6. The CDR3 contains 14 residues. Germline CDR1 GTSNPN, CDR2 SVGIG (reference sequence). The CDR3 nucleotides read TGTGCCTGGAGTAGGCCAGGGGGCGCCTATGGCTACACCTTC. Translated, it gives CAWSRPGGAYGYTF. The variable domain in full, completed from reference TRBV30 and TRBJ1-2, reads SQTIHQWPATLVQPVGSPLSLECTVEGTSNPNLYWYRQAAGRGLQLLFYSVGIGQISSEVPQNLSASRPQDRQFILSSKKLLLSDSGFYLCAWSRPGGAYGYTFGSGTRLTVV.

Only one count was recorded for this clone. This chain connects TRBV28 to TRBJ2-1; 8 bases line up with TRBD1. J lost 3 bases, V lost 2 bases, and 9 bases had no gene match. The germline gives CDR1 MDHEN, CDR2 SYDVKM. The CDR3 length is 17 residues. CDR3 protein: CASSLPSTGVNYNEQFF. CDR3 sequence (DNA): TGTGCCAGCAGTTTACCGTCGACAGGGGTGAACTACAATGAGCAGTTCTTC.

The chain has TRBV27 and TRBJ2-2; D is uncertain. The V gene's germline CDR1 is MNHEY and CDR2 SMNVEV (reference sequence). The CDR3 is 12 amino acids. With 5 bases removed from V and 5 bases from J, the gap between germline ends came to 6 bases. Here the CDR3 reads CASSTVTGELFF. The CDR3 nucleotides are TGTGCCAGCAGTACAGTGACCGGGGAGCTGTTTTTT.

This chain joins TRBV3-1 (or the pseudogene TRBV3-2) and TRBJ2-1, with a possible D match to TRBD1 (6 bases). The germline V gene encodes CDR1 LGHDT and CDR2 YNNKEL (reference sequence). V was shortened by 0 bases and J by 2 bases, with 8 bases between the two germline ends. There are 15 residues in the CDR3. CDR3 DNA: TGTGCCAGCAGCCAAGACAGGGGTGCCTACAATGAGCAGTTCTTC. This codes for CASSQDRGAYNEQFF.

The chain employs TRBV19 and TRBJ1-2; 9 bases line up with TRBD1. Germline assignment: CDR1 LNHDA and CDR2 SQIVND (reference sequence). There are 14 residues in the CDR3. V was pared by 7 bases and J by 7 bases, with 10 bases of the junction left unmatched. The CDR3 bases are TGTGCCAGTACCCTTCGGGACAGGGCTTCTGGCTACACCTTC. Protein: CASTLRDRASGYTF.